The present TCR beta chain was sequenced within a study of T cell repertoires in cytomegalovirus infection (dated by TCRdb to the late 2010s). Background on the whole study: The HLA type of each donor mattered for the analysis, because public TCR beta signatures pointed to carriage of CMV infection along with the matching HLA type. Here is what the overall study found, with its caveats: In both this cohort and an independent approximately 350-donor cohort, the cumulative frequency of public TCR beta family members distinguished carriers of CMV infection plus the relevant HLA type. The ex vivo response was dominated by HLA-C-restricted CMV-specific TCR beta clonotypes, and the single most frequent clonotype in two of eight donors was supplied by these HLA-C-restricted clonotypes.

The listed sequencing device is Illumina HiSeq 1500. TCRdb cleaned the public reads at Q25 with fastp, built clones with MiXCR and kept in-frame beta chains. Rows matching on CDR3 protein sequence are summarized as one entry with the most common DNA and genes. The sample records under 150,000 distinct CDR3 sequences, more than 20% of which are singletons. Of the sample, roughly 33% falls within the top ten clones. Points on this clonotype: Its antigen specificity is not known. No base quality values were provided; no much bigger clone lies one nucleotide off.

V is reduced by 2 bases and J by 6 bases, leaving a spacing of 5 bases between them. The CDR3 measures 12 amino acids from cysteine to phenylalanine. The retained sequence is limited to the CDR3, 36 bases, with the frame set at the first base. The germline V gene gives CDR1 as MNHEY and CDR2 as SVGEGT. The sample taken for sequencing was PBMCs, sequenced either directly or after in vitro stimulation (not recorded which). The sequence joins TRBV6-2 or TRBV6-3 to TRBJ2-1, with TRBD2 as a weak D call on 5 bases. The sequence came from a human donor in good health (CMV status not recorded). Some clones in this sample may be carry-over from other donors' samples. At the DNA level, the sequence is TGTGCCAGCAGTTACGGGAGCAATGAGCAGTTCTTC. It translates to CASSYGSNEQFF.